These 25 T cell receptor beta chains were all obtained from the same sample, sequenced in a study of PD-L1 blockade in urothelial cancer. Only in-frame clones appear in the TCRdb table, and some are missing; sequencing was by immunoSEQ multiplex PCR. The sample consists of roughly 100,000 clones, roughly nine tenths of them appearing once. The time point denotes: pretreatment peripheral blood. The sample was PBMCs, taken around atezolizumab (anti-PD-L1) treatment. Receptors originate from a woman of 80 years or more with urothelial cancer.

The chain carries TRBV6-1 and TRBJ2-7; 7 nucleotides match TRBD2. This CDR3 spans 15 amino acids. Germline CDR1 is MNHNS and CDR2 is SASEGT. The ends lost 8 bases at V and 1 base at J; junction bases unmatched: 11. The CDR3 reads CASYVTRGDSYEQYF. The DNA for the CDR3 is TGTGCCAGCTATGTTACCCGGGGGGATTCCTACGAGCAGTACTTC.

This clone was detected only once. In DNA, the CDR3 is TGTGCCAGCTTTGGACAGGACGGTGGACCCCAGCATTTT. Its protein is CASFGQDGGPQHF. The chain links TRBV6-1 to TRBJ1-5, with 7 positions matching TRBD1. Trimming at V came to 8 bases and at J to 10 bases, leaving 11 bases not matched to a gene. CDR1 MNHNS and CDR2 SASEGT come from the germline V gene. There are 13 residues in the CDR3.

This clone has just one count. The genes are TRBV7-9 and TRBJ1-5; 8 nucleotides match TRBD1. Unmatched junction bases numbered 7, after V lost 5 bases and J lost 1 base. This CDR3 is 16 amino acids long. Germline CDR1 is SEHNR and CDR2 is FQNEAQ (reference sequence). The CDR3 region is CASSVGTGVSNQPQHF. DNA for the CDR3: TGTGCCAGCAGCGTAGGGACAGGAGTAAGCAATCAGCCCCAGCATTTT.

This chain connects TRBV19 to TRBJ2-1, with D possibly matching TRBD2 (5 bases). The CDR3 covers 13 residues. The ends were cut back, 3 bases at V and 7 bases at J, with 10 bases in the middle. Germline CDR1 reads LNHDA; CDR2 reads SQIVND (reference sequence). CDR3 region: CASSIIRGNEQFF. CDR3 coding DNA: TGTGCCAGTAGTATTATACGAGGGAATGAGCAGTTCTTC.

The chain is built from TRBV5-5 and TRBJ2-5, with 7 positions matching TRBD2. Germline-derived CDR1 and CDR2 are SGHKS and YYEKEE (reference sequence). This CDR3 is 16 amino acids long. Trimming at V came to 4 bases and at J to 0 bases, leaving 9 bases not matched to a gene. CDR3 residues: CASSQRGGSNQETQYF. The CDR3 DNA reads as TGTGCCAGCAGCCAGAGGGGAGGGTCCAACCAAGAGACCCAGTACTTC.

The chain carries TRBV5-1 and TRBJ2-1, with D perhaps TRBD1 (6 bases). CDR3 length equals 11 residues. CDR1 and CDR2 (germline): SGHRS, YFSETQ. Between the trimmed V and J ends, which lost 2 bases and 13 bases, there was a span of 10 bases. For the CDR3, the DNA is TGCGCCAGCAGCTTACAGGGAGAACAGTTCTTC. As protein: CASSLQGEQFF.

V and J are TRBV27 and TRBJ1-1; TRBD1 matches 8 bases. Looked up from germline, CDR1 is MNHEY and CDR2 is SMNVEV (reference sequence). The CDR3 is made up of 15 amino acids. V gave up 6 bases and J gave up 4 bases; unmatched junction bases: 10. The CDR3 sequence: CASRPDRAAGTEAFF. CDR3 in DNA: TGTGCCAGCAGACCGGACAGGGCGGCGGGCACTGAAGCTTTCTTT.

The V call is TRBV11-2, the J call TRBJ2-7; D gene ambiguous. Trimming pared 1 base from V and 0 bases from J, leaving 10 bases between. Germline loops: CDR1 SGHAT, CDR2 FQNNGV. The CDR3 contains 15 residues. DNA for the CDR3: TGTGCCAGCAGCTTAGTAGCAACTCTCTCCTACGAGCAGTACTTC. Amino acid sequence: CASSLVATLSYEQYF.

The chain is built from TRBV10-3 and TRBJ2-7; 9 bases are shared with TRBD1. The V gene's germline CDR1 is ENHRY and CDR2 SYGVKD. V dropped 4 bases and J dropped 7; count of bases not matched to a gene: 14. The CDR3 covers 16 residues. The CDR3 DNA is TGTGCCATCAGTGCGAGTTCGACAGGGGGGCTTAATGAGCAGTACTTC. Translated, it gives CAISASSTGGLNEQYF.

The chain couples TRBV5-1 to TRBJ2-1; perhaps TRBD2 as D (5 bases). The V gene's germline CDR1 is SGHRS and CDR2 YFSETQ. The CDR3 sequence is 15 residues long. Trimming removed 0 bases from V and 7 bases from J, with 14 bases in between. The CDR3 here is CASSLAASPSNEQFF. CDR3 bases: TGCGCCAGCAGCTTGGCGGCTAGCCCTTCGAATGAGCAGTTCTTC.

The CDR3: CASSLTGELTGELFF. The CDR3 region has the DNA TGCGCCAGCAGCTTGACAGGGGAGCTGACCGGGGAGCTGTTTTTT. The chain employs TRBV5-1 and TRBJ2-2; 7 bases line up with TRBD1. V gave up 1 base and J gave up 5 bases; unmatched junction bases: 5. The CDR3 has 15 amino acids. Germline V CDR1 and CDR2: SGHRS, YFSETQ.

The genes are TRBV7-8 and TRBJ1-5; D is possibly TRBD1 (5 bases). CDR1 is SGHVS and CDR2 is FQNEAQ in the germline V gene. V lost 0 bases and J 4 bases, leaving 7 bases between the germline ends. The CDR3 is made up of 14 amino acids. CDR3 sequence (DNA): TGTGCCAGCAGCTTAGCTTCAGGGAATCAGCCCCAGCATTTT. Its protein is CASSLASGNQPQHF.

The rearrangement joins TRBV30 to TRBJ2-5; possible D gene TRBD2, 6 bases. The CDR3 length is 14 residues. Germline V lookup: CDR1 GTSNPN, CDR2 SVGIG (reference sequence). V lost 0 bases and J lost 3, with 11 bases in between. This CDR3 reads CAWSVRGLKETQYF. Written as DNA, the CDR3 is TGTGCCTGGAGTGTACGGGGGTTGAAAGAGACCCAGTACTTC.

As for this clone: Likely a read error: the CDR3 ends without its conserved phenylalanine or tryptophan. The DNA is omitted, as the CDR3 cannot be located on it reliably, and the CDR3 follows TCRdb's listing. This chain connects TRBV10-2 to TRBJ2-7; the table assigns TRBD2, which was not confirmed against the DNA. The length of the CDR3 is 14 amino acids, counting both ends. Germline V lookup: CDR1 WSHSY, CDR2 SAAADI. The CDR3 here is CASSETGIAGEILL.

The table lists this clone with a count of one. The rearrangement uses TRBV7-9 and TRBJ1-1; unclear D gene. Germline CDR1 and CDR2: SEHNR and FQNEAQ (reference sequence). V lost 1 base and J lost 1, with 4 bases in between. The CDR3 loop spans 13 amino acids. CDR3 coding DNA: TGTGCCAGCAGCTTAGAAGCGAACACTGAAGCTTTCTTT. It is translated as CASSLEANTEAFF.

This chain uses TRBV19 with TRBJ2-1, with D possibly being TRBD2 (6 bases). V was shortened by 4 bases and J by 6 bases, with 16 bases between the two germline ends. Germline V gene data show CDR1 as LNHDA and CDR2 as SQIVND (reference sequence). The length of the CDR3 is 15 residues. For the CDR3, the DNA is TGTGCCAGTAGTACGGACTACCCCCTCGGCAATGAGCAGTTCTTC. It yields the protein CASSTDYPLGNEQFF.

V and J are TRBV27 and TRBJ2-5; a weak D match, TRBD1 (6 bases). The germline V gene has CDR1 MNHEY and CDR2 SMNVEV (reference sequence). With 5 bases removed from V and 5 bases from J, the gap between germline ends came to 6 bases. The CDR3 runs to 11 residues. This chain's CDR3 is CASSQGETQYF. Here the CDR3 DNA reads TGTGCCAGCAGTCAGGGGGAGACCCAGTACTTC.

This chain links TRBV19 with TRBJ1-5; 10 bases map to TRBD1. Germline values: CDR1 LNHDA, CDR2 SQIVND (reference sequence). Unmatched junction bases numbered 16, after V lost 8 bases and J lost 6 bases. The CDR3 consists of 17 residues. CDR3 sequence: CASCFTGQGLECQPQHF. The CDR3 DNA reads TGTGCCAGTTGTTTCACGGGACAGGGGTTAGAATGTCAGCCCCAGCATTTT. The full variable domain, its missing parts supplied by reference TRBV19 and TRBJ1-5, is DGGITQSPKYLFRKEGQNVTLSCEQNLNHDAMYWYRQDPGQGLRLIYYSQIVNDFQKGDIAEGYSVSREKKESFPLTVTSAQKNPTAFYLCASCFTGQGLECQPQHFGDGTRLSIL.

The J gene is TRBJ1-5, the V gene TRBV2; D perhaps matches TRBD1 (6 bases). V was cut by 3 bases and J by 7 bases, with 13 bases left in between. The CDR3 contains 14 residues. Germline CDR1 SNHLY, CDR2 FYNNEI. The CDR3 loop is CASSDGGLRQPQHF. The CDR3 DNA reads as TGTGCCAGCAGTGACGGGGGGCTACGGCAGCCCCAGCATTTT.

CDR3 bases: TGTGCCAGCACCACCCCAGGTGATAGGGGCAATGAGCAGTTCTTC. Translated, it gives CASTTPGDRGNEQFF. The chain links TRBV5-4 to TRBJ2-1; TRBD1 is a possible D gene (5 bases). CDR1 SGHNT and CDR2 YYREEE come from the germline V gene (reference sequence). The CDR3 sequence is 15 residues long. The V and J ends lost 6 bases and 6 bases respectively, with 19 bases between them.

The rearrangement uses TRBV15 and TRBJ1-1, with 7 nucleotides matching TRBD1. CDR1 and CDR2 from the germline V gene are LNHNV and YYDKDF (reference sequence). The junction had 2 bases not matched to a gene; V was cut back by 1 base and J by 6 bases. This CDR3 region has 13 residues. CDR3 residues: CATSRGGTAEAFF. For the CDR3, the DNA is TGTGCCACCAGCAGAGGTGGGACAGCTGAAGCTTTCTTT.

The chain links TRBV4-2 to TRBJ1-4; 7 bases line up with TRBD1. The CDR3 extends over 18 amino acids. The germline V gene encodes CDR1 LGHNA and CDR2 YNFKEQ. V trimming: 4 bases; J trimming: 4 bases; junction bases outside the gene matches: 15. The CDR3 loop reads CASSPMGTEISGNEKLFF. The DNA of the CDR3 is TGTGCCAGCAGCCCGATGGGGACAGAGATATCGGGTAATGAAAAACTGTTTTTT.

This chain uses TRBV28 with TRBJ1-2; D uncertain. CDR1 and CDR2 from the germline V gene are MDHEN and SYDVKM. The length of the CDR3 is 13 residues. Trimming left V 2 bases short and J 4 bases short, with 8 bases between. This chain's CDR3 is CASSLLASYGYTF. The DNA of the CDR3 is TGTGCCAGCAGTTTACTGGCCAGCTATGGCTACACCTTC.

This chain links TRBV6-5 with TRBJ1-1, with 9 bases that match TRBD1. The CDR3 covers 15 residues. Germline lookup yields CDR1 MNHEY and CDR2 SVGAGI. The V segment lost 4 bases and the J segment 4 bases; nucleotides outside the gene matches: 7. The CDR3 region is CASSSQGAGGTEAFF. CDR3 in DNA: TGTGCCAGCAGTTCACAGGGGGCAGGGGGCACTGAAGCTTTCTTT.

The CDR3 is CASSILGGGPYEQYF. CDR3 DNA sequence: TGTGCCAGTAGTATACTAGGCGGGGGCCCCTACGAGCAGTACTTC. This chain uses TRBV19 with TRBJ2-7; perhaps TRBD2 as D (7 bases). Trimming took off 2 bases at V and 2 bases at J, with 13 bases between the two ends. The CDR3 length is 15 residues. Germline V CDR1 and CDR2: LNHDA, SQIVND (reference sequence). Combining the CDR3 with reference TRBV19 and TRBJ2-7 gives the whole variable domain DGGITQSPKYLFRKEGQNVTLSCEQNLNHDAMYWYRQDPGQGLRLIYYSQIVNDFQKGDIAEGYSVSREKKESFPLTVTSAQKNPTAFYLCASSILGGGPYEQYFGPGTRLTVT.